This T cell receptor beta chain was identified in a study of T and B cells in COVID-19 patients. Study in general: Blood was sampled from COVID-19 patients who were either actively infected or recovered. Comorbidities linked to unfavorable COVID-19 outcome were present in about 90% of the 20 active-infection patients. Findings and caveats of the study: Patients with COVID-19 reportedly showed strongly skewed T cell receptor beta variable and joining gene usage.

Blood genomic DNA input for TRB amplification was roughly 220-500 ng. TRB rearrangements were amplified by multiplex PCR with BIOMED2 TRB-A/B primers. Each CDR3 protein is one row after TCRdb ran MiXCR on the multiplex PCR reads. This sample yields approximately 3,600 distinct CDR3 sequences, of which under 30% are seen a single time; over 15% belongs to the top ten. For this clonotype: The target antigen is unknown.

Germline V gene sequence: CDR1 SGHAT, CDR2 FQNNGV. The CDR3 is 16 residues long. Trimming pared 0 bases from V and 9 bases from J, leaving 15 bases between. Sequences were obtained from blood. The chain combines TRBV11-2 with TRBJ1-6; no clear D gene. This TCR was recovered from a human donor with active COVID-19. CDR3 nucleotide sequence: TGTGCCAGCAGCTTAGATCGGCGGACCCATGGTTCACCCCTCCACTTT. Amino acid sequence: CASSLDRRTHGSPLHF.